This record covers a single T cell receptor beta chain. This sample is drawn from a study of blood T cell repertoires in COVID-19. Whole-study context: The United States, Italy and Spain provided the acute and convalescent COVID-19 samples.

TCRdb keeps only in-frame clones here, not all; method: immunoSEQ multiplex PCR. Of fewer than 300,000 clones listed, more than 75% are singletons. The specimen was peripheral blood. This TCR was recovered from a woman aged 40 to 49 who had recovered from COVID-19.

The CDR3 spells CASSVGLASGETQYF. In DNA, the CDR3 is TGTGCCAGCAGCGTAGGCCTGGCTAGCGGAGAGACCCAGTACTTC. The chain uses TRBV9 and TRBJ2-5, with 7 bases lining up with TRBD2. V was clipped by 0 bases and J by 4 bases; unmatched bases: 6. The CDR3 runs 15 residues. The germline CDR1 and CDR2 sequences are SGDLS and YYNGEE.